These 3 T cell receptor beta chains came from one sample sequenced in a study of early T cells in non-severe SARS-CoV-2 infection. TCRdb passed the 5' RACE reads through MiXCR, listing each CDR3 protein once. The table records about 50,000 distinct CDR3 sequences, less than 6.5% of them present only once. Material: whole blood, obtained at baseline. All receptors derive from an adult who was a healthcare worker with PCR-confirmed SARS-CoV-2 infection or an uninfected control (not recorded which).

This clonotype appeared many times. This chain joins TRBV15 and TRBJ2-1; 7 positions match TRBD2. The CDR3 extends over 17 amino acids. Germline CDR1 is LNHNV and CDR2 is YYDKDF (reference sequence). The V segment lost 0 bases and the J segment 3 bases; nucleotides outside the gene matches: 8. CDR3 coding DNA: TGTGCCACCAGCAGAGAAATTCGGCTAGCGGACTACAATGAGCAGTTCTTC. This translates into CATSREIRLADYNEQFF.

A few counts support this clonotype. This chain uses TRBV27 with TRBJ2-7, with TRBD2 identical over 7 bases. The CDR3 has 14 amino acids. The germline V gene encodes CDR1 MNHEY and CDR2 SMNVEV (reference sequence). V gave up 5 bases and J gave up 5 bases; unmatched junction bases: 9. CDR3 in DNA: TGTGCCAGCAGTCCCACAGGACTAGACCACGAGCAGTACTTC. Amino acids: CASSPTGLDHEQYF.

The sample holds many counts of this clonotype. The CDR3 spells CASSLEPLRPKDEQYF. For the CDR3, the DNA is TGTGCCAGCAGCTTAGAACCTCTGCGCCCGAAGGACGAGCAGTACTTC. This chain links TRBV11-1 with TRBJ2-7; no reliable D call. Trimming shortened V by 1 base and J by 5 bases, and 18 bases separated the two germline ends. This CDR3 comprises 16 residues. Germline V gene sequence: CDR1 SGHAT, CDR2 FQDESV (reference sequence).